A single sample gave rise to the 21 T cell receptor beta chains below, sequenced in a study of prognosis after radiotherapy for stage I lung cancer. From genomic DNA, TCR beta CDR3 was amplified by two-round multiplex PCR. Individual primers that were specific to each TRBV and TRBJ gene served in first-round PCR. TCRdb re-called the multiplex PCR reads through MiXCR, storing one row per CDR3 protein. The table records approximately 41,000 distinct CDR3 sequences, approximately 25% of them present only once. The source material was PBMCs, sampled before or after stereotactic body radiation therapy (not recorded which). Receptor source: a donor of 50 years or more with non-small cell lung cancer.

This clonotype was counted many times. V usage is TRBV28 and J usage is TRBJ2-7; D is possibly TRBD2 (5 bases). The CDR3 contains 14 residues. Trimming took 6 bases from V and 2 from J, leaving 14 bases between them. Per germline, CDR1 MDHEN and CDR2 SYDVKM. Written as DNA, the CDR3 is TGTGCCAGCAGCCTCGACCCGGGGACCTACGAGCAGTACTTC. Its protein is CASSLDPGTYEQYF. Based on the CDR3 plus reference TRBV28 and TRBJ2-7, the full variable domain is DVKVTQSSRYLVKRTGEKVFLECVQDMDHENMFWYRQDPGLGLRLIYFSYDVKMKEKGDIPEGYSVSREKKERFSLILESASTNQTSMYLCASSLDPGTYEQYFGPGTRLTVT.

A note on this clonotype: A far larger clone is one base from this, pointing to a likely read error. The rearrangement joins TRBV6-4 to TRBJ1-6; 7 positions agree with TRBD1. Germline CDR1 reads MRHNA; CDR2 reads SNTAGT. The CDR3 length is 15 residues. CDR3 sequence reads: CASRLKARGVSPLNF. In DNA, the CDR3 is TGTGCCAGCCGCCTGAAGGCCAGGGGGGTTTCACCCCTCAACTTT.

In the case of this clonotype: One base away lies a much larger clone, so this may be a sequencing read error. The CDR3 region has the DNA TGTGCCAGCAGCCGGATTAGGGTCGAGGCTGAAGCTTTCTTT. Its protein is CASSRIRVEAEAFF. The V gene is TRBV6-1, the J gene TRBJ1-1; D not certain. Looked up from germline, CDR1 is MNHNS and CDR2 is SASEGT. V was shortened by 6 bases and J by 6 bases, with 17 bases between the two germline ends. CDR3 length: 14 amino acids.

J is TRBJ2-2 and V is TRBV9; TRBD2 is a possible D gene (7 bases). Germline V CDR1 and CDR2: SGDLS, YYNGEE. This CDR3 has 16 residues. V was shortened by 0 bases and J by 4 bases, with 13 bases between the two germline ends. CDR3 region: CASSVGGGASTGELFF. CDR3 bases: TGTGCCAGCAGCGTAGGGGGGGGGGCCTCCACCGGGGAGCTGTTTTTT. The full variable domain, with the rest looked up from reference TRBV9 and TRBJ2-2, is DSGVTQTPKHLITATGQRVTLRCSPRSGDLSVYWYQQSLDQGLQFLIQYYNGEERAKGNILERFSAQQFPDLHSELNLSSLELGDSALYFCASSVGGGASTGELFFGEGSRLTVL.

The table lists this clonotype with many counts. The DNA for the CDR3 is TGTGCCAGCAGCCCCCAAGGGGCTGAGTACAATGAGCAGTTCTTC. It codes for CASSPQGAEYNEQFF. This chain uses TRBV7-9 with TRBJ2-1, with a possible D match to TRBD1 (5 bases). The germline V gene has CDR1 SEHNR and CDR2 FQNEAQ (reference sequence). This CDR3 spans 15 amino acids. Between the trimmed V and J ends, which lost 5 bases and 4 bases, there was a span of 15 bases.

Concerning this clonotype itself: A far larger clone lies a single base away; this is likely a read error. CDR3 nucleotides: TGTGCCAGCAGTTACCCCGGGACAGGAGATACGAAGTATTTT. It is translated as CASSYPGTGDTKYF. The chain employs TRBV6-9 and TRBJ2-3; 8 bases fit TRBD1. The CDR3 runs to 14 residues. The germline gives CDR1 MNHGY, CDR2 SVAAGI.

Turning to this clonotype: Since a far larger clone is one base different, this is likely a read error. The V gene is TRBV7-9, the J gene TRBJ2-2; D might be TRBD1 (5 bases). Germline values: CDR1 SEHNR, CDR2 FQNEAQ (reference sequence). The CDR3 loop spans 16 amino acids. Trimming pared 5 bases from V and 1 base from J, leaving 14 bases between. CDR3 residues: CASSKSVGLNTGELFF. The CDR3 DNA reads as TGTGCCAGCAGCAAAAGTGTGGGGCTGAACACCGGGGAGCTGTTTTTT.

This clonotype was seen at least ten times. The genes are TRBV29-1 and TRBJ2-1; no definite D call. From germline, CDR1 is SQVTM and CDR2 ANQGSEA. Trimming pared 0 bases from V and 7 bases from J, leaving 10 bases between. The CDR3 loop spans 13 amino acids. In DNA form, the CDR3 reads TGCAGCGTTGAAGATTCAGTGAATAATGAGCAGTTCTTC. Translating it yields CSVEDSVNNEQFF.

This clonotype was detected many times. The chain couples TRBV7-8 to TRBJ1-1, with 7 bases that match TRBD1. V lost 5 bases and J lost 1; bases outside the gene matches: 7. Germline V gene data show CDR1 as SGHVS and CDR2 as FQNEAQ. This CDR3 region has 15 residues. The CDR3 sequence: CASSPSRDRNTEAFF. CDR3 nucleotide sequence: TGTGCCAGCAGCCCGTCCCGGGACAGGAACACTGAAGCTTTCTTT.

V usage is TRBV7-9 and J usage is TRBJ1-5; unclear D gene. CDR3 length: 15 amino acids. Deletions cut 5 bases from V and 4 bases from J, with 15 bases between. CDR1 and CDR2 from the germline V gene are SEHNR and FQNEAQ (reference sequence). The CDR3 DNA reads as TGTGCCAGCAGCCCTCCAGTGGATAGGAATCAGCCCCAGCATTTT. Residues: CASSPPVDRNQPQHF.

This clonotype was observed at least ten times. CDR3 DNA: TGTGCCAGCAGCTTGGTCCATGGGGGGATCTCAGCCTATGGCTACACCTTC. It yields the protein CASSLVHGGISAYGYTF. The rearrangement joins TRBV5-8 to TRBJ1-2; tentative D call: TRBD1 (5 bases). The CDR3 sequence is 17 residues long. Trimming pared 0 bases from V and 4 bases from J, leaving 19 bases between. Germline CDR1 SGHTS, CDR2 YDEGEE. Together with reference TRBV5-8 and TRBJ1-2, the CDR3 gives the full variable domain: EAGVTQSPTHLIKTRGQQATLRCSPISGHTSVYWYQQALGLGLQFLLWYDEGEERNRGNFPPRFSGRQFPNYSSELNVNALELEDSALYLCASSLVHGGISAYGYTFGSGTRLTVV.

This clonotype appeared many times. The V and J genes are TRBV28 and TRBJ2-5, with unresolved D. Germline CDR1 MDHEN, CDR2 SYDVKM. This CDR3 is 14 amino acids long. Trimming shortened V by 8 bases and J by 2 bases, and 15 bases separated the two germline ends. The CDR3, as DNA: TGTGCCAGCGGACCCGACGACGGTCAAGAGACCCAGTACTTC. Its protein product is CASGPDDGQETQYF.

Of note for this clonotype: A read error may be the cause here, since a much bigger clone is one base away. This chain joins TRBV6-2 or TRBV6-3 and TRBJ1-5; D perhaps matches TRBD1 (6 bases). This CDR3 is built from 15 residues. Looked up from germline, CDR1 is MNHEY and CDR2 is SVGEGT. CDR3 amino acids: CASSPTLGGNQPKHF. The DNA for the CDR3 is TGTGCCAGCAGCCCTACTTTGGGGGGCAATCAGCCCAAGCATTTT.

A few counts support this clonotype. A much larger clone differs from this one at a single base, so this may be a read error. Written as DNA, the CDR3 is TGTGCCAGCAGACGCCGACACGCGAACACCGGGGAGCTGTTTTTT. Translation: CASRRRHANTGELFF. The chain combines TRBV9 with TRBJ2-2; the D is unclear. The CDR3 is made up of 15 amino acids. With 5 bases removed from V and 0 bases from J, the gap between germline ends came to 11 bases. The germline gives CDR1 SGDLS, CDR2 YYNGEE.

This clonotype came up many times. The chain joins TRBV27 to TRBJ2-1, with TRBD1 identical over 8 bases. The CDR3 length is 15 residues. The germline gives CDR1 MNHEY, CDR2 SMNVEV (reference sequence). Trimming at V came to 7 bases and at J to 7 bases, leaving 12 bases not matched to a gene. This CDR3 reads CASKLGQGYWNEQFF. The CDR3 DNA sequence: TGTGCCAGCAAGCTTGGACAGGGATATTGGAATGAGCAGTTCTTC.

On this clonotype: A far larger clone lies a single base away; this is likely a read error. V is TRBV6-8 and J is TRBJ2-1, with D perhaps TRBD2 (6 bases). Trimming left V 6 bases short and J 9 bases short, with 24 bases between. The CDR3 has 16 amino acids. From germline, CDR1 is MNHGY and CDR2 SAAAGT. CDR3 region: CASSGRVLLSPTEQFF. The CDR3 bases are TGTGCCAGCAGCGGGAGAGTACTCCTTAGCCCAACTGAGCAGTTCTTC.

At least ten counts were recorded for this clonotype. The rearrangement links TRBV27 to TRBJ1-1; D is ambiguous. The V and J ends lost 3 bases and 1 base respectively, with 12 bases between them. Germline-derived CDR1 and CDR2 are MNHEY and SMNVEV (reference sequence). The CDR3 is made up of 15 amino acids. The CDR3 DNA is TGTGCCAGCAGTTTCGCGCGGGCCGCGAACACTGAAGCTTTCTTT. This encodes CASSFARAANTEAFF.

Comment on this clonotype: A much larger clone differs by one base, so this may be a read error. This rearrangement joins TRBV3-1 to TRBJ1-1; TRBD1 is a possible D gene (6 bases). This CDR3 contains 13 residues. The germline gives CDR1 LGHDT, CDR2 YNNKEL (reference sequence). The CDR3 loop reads CASSSKGDTEALF. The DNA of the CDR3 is TGTGCCAGCAGCTCAAAGGGGGACACTGAAGCTTTATTT.

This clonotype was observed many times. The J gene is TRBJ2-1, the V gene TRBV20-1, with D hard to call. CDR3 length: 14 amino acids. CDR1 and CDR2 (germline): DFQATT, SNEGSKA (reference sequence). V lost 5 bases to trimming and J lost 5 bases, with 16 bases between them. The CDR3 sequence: CSAHAQRVNNEQFF. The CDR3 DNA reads TGCAGTGCTCACGCGCAAAGGGTAAACAATGAGCAGTTCTTC.

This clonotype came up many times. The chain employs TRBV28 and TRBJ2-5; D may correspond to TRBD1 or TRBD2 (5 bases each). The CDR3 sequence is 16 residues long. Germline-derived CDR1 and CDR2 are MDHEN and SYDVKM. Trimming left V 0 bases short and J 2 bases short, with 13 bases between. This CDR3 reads CASSLWAGTPQETQYF. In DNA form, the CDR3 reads TGTGCCAGCAGTTTATGGGCCGGGACGCCACAAGAGACCCAGTACTTC.

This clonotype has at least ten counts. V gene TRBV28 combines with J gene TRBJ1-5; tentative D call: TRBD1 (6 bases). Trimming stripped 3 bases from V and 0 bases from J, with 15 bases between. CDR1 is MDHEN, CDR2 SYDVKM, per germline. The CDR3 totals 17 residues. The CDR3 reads CASSLVGRGHSNQPQHF. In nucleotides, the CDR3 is TGTGCCAGCAGTTTGGTGGGTAGGGGACATAGCAATCAGCCCCAGCATTTT.